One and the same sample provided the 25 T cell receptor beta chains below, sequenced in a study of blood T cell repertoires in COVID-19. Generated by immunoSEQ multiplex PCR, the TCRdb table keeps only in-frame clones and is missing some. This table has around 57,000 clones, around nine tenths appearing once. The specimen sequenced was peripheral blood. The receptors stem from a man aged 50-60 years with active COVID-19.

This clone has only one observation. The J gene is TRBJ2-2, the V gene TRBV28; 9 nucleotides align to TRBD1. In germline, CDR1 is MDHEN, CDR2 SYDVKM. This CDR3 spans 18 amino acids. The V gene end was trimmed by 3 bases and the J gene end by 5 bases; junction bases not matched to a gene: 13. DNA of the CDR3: TGTGCCAGCAGTTTGTTGTCACAGGGGGCGAGTAAAACCGGGGAGCTGTTTTTT. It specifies CASSLLSQGASKTGELFF.

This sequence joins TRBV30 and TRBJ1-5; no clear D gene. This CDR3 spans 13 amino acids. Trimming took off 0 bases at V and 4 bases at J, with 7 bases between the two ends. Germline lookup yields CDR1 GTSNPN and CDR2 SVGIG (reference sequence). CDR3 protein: CAWSVSENQPQHF. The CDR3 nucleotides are TGTGCCTGGAGTGTTTCAGAAAATCAGCCCCAGCATTTT.

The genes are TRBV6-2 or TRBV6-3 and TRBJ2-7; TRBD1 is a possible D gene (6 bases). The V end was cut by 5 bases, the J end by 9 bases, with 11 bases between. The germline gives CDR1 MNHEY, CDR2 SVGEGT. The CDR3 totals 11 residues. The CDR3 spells CASSTGFLQYF. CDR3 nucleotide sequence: TGTGCCAGCAGTACAGGGTTCTTGCAGTACTTC.

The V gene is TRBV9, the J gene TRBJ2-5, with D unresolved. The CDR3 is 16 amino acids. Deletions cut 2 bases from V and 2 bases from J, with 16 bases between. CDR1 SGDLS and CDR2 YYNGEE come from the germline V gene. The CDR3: CASSVFGHGEQETQYF. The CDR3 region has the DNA TGTGCCAGCAGCGTTTTTGGCCACGGAGAACAAGAGACCCAGTACTTC.

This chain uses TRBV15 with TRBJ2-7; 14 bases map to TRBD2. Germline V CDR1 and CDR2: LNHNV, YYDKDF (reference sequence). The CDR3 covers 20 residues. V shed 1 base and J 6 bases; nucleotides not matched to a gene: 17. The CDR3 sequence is CATSRAEGLAGEPQYGEQYF. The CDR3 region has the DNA TGTGCCACCAGCAGAGCCGAGGGACTAGCGGGAGAGCCCCAGTACGGCGAGCAGTACTTC. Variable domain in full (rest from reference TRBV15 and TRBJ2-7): DAMVIQNPRYQVTQFGKPVTLSCSQTLNHNVMYWYQQKSSQAPKLLFHYYDKDFNNEADTPDNFQSRRPNTSFCFLDIRSPGLGDTAMYLCATSRAEGLAGEPQYGEQYFGPGTRLTVT.

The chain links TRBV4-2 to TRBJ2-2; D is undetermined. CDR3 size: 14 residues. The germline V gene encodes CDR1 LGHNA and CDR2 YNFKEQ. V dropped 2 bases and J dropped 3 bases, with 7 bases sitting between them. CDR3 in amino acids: CASSQSQDTGELFF. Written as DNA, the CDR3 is TGTGCCAGCAGCCAATCACAAGACACCGGGGAGCTGTTTTTT.

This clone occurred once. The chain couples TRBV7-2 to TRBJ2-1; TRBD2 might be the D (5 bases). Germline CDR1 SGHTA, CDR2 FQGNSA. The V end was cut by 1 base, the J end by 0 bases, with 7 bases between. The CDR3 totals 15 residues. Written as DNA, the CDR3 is TGTGCCAGCAGCTTAGGAGAGGGCTCCTACAATGAGCAGTTCTTC. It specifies CASSLGEGSYNEQFF.

For the CDR3, the DNA is TGTGCCAGCAGCGTAGGAAAGTCAGGGGTCACAGATACGCAGTATTTT. Its translation: CASSVGKSGVTDTQYF. V and J are TRBV9 and TRBJ2-3; a possible D gene is TRBD1 (6 bases). Trimming took off 0 bases at V and 2 bases at J, with 13 bases between the two ends. CDR3 size: 16 residues. Looked up from germline, CDR1 is SGDLS and CDR2 is YYNGEE.

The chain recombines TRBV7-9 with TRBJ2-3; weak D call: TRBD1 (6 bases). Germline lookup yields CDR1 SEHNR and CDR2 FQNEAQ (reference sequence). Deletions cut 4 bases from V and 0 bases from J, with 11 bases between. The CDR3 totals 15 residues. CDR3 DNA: TGTGCCAGCAGCTCAACAGGGAGTAGCACAGATACGCAGTATTTT. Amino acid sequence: CASSSTGSSTDTQYF.

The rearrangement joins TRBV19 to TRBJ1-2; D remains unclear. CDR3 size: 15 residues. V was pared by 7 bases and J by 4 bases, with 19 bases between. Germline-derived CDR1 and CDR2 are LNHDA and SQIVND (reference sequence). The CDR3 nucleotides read TGTGCCAGTAACCCAGCGGGAGGCAGAGTCTATGGCTACACCTTC. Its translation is CASNPAGGRVYGYTF.

CDR3 sequence reads: CASGSPAGTGELFF. CDR3 in DNA: TGTGCTAGTGGATCCCCCGCGGGCACCGGGGAGCTGTTTTTT. V gene TRBV12-5 combines with J gene TRBJ2-2; D perhaps matches TRBD2 (5 bases). Trimming cost V 6 bases and J 4 bases, with 12 bases left between them. The CDR3 is 14 residues long. Looked up from germline, CDR1 is LGHNT and CDR2 is FRNRAP.

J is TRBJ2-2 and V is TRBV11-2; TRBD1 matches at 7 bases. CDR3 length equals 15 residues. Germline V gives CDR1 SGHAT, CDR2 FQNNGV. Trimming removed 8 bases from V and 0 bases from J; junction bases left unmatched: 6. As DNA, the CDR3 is TGTGCCAGCCGAGGGGGCGGTACGAACACCGGGGAGCTGTTTTTT. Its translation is CASRGGGTNTGELFF.

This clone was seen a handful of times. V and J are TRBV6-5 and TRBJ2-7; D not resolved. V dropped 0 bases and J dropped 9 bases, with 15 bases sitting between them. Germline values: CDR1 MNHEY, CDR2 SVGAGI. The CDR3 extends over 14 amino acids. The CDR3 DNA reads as TGTGCCAGCAGTTACTCCGGAACCCGGGTGTCGCAGTACTTC. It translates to CASSYSGTRVSQYF.

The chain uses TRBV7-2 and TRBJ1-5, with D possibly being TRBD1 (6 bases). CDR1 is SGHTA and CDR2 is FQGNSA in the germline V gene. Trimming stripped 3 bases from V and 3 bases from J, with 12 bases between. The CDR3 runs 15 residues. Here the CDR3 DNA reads TGTGCCAGCAGCTTTTCCGGACAGTCCAATCAGCCCCAGCATTTT. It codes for CASSFSGQSNQPQHF.

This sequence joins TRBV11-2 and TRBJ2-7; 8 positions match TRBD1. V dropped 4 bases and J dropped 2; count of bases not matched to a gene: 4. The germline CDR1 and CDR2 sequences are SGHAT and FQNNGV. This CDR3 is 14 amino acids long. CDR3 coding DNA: TGTGCCAGCAGCTCCGACAGGGGAACCTACGAGCAGTACTTC. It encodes CASSSDRGTYEQYF.

For the CDR3, the DNA is TGTGCCAGCAGCGCCGGACCAACAGGGGACGAGCAGTACTTC. As protein: CASSAGPTGDEQYF. V usage is TRBV5-6 and J usage is TRBJ2-7, with 7 nucleotides matching TRBD1. The CDR3 totals 14 residues. The J segment lost 5 bases and the V segment lost 4 bases, leaving 9 bases of the junction unmatched. The germline V gene has CDR1 SGHDT and CDR2 YYEEEE. The full variable domain, in which reference TRBV5-6 and TRBJ2-7 provide the parts outside the CDR3, is DAGVTQSPTHLIKTRGQQVTLRCSPKSGHDTVSWYQQALGQGPQFIFQYYEEEERQRGNFPDRFSGHQFPNYSSELNVNALLLGDSALYLCASSAGPTGDEQYFGPGTRLTVT.

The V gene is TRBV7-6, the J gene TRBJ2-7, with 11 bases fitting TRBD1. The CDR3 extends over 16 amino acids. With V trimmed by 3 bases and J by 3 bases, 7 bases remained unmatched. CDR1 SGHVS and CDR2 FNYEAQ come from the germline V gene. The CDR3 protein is CASSLQDRGPSYEQYF. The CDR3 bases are TGTGCCAGCAGCTTGCAGGACAGGGGGCCGAGCTACGAGCAGTACTTC. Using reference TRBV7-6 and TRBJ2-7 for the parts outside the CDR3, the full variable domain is GAGVSQSPRYKVTKRGQDVALRCDPISGHVSLYWYRQALGQGPEFLTYFNYEAQQDKSGLPNDRFSAERPEGSISTLTIQRTEQRDSAMYRCASSLQDRGPSYEQYFGPGTRLTVT.

CDR3 DNA sequence: TGTGCCAGCAGCTCCCTTGGGGGGGGCACGAACACCGGGGAGCTGTTTTTT. This sequence encodes CASSSLGGGTNTGELFF. The chain uses TRBV7-2 and TRBJ2-2; the D gene is possibly TRBD2 (7 bases). Germline CDR1 and CDR2: SGHTA and FQGNSA. The CDR3 contains 17 residues. Trimming took 4 bases from V and 0 from J, leaving 15 bases between them.

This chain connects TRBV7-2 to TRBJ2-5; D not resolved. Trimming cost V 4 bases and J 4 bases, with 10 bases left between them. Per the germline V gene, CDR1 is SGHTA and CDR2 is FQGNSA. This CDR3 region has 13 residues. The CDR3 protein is CASSSRSLETQYF. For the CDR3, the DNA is TGTGCCAGCAGCTCCCGCAGTCTAGAGACCCAGTACTTC.

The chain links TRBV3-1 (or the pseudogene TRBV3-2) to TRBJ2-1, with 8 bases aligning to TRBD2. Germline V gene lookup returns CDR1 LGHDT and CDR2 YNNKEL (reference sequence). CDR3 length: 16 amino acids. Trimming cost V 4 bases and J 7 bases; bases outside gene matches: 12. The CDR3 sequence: CASSPWLRGAGNEQFF. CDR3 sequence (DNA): TGTGCCAGCAGCCCCTGGCTGCGGGGGGCCGGTAATGAGCAGTTCTTC.

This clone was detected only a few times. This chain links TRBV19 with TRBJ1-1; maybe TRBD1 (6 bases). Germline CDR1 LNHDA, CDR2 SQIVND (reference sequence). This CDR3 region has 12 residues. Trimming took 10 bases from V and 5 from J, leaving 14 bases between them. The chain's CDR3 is CATAWGRTEAFF. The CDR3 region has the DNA TGTGCCACTGCCTGGGGGCGGACTGAAGCTTTCTTT. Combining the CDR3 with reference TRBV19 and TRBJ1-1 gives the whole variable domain DGGITQSPKYLFRKEGQNVTLSCEQNLNHDAMYWYRQDPGQGLRLIYYSQIVNDFQKGDIAEGYSVSREKKESFPLTVTSAQKNPTAFYLCATAWGRTEAFFGQGTRLTVV.

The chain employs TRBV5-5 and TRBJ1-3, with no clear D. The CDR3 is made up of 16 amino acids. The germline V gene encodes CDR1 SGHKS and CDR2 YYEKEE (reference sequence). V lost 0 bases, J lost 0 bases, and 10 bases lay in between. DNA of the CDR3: TGTGCCAGCAGCTTGGCGGACTTGTTCTCTGGAAACACCATATATTTT. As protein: CASSLADLFSGNTIYF.

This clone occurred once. CDR3 loop: CASSFDRGPSTEQYF. The CDR3, as DNA: TGCGCCAGCAGCTTTGACAGGGGGCCCTCTACCGAGCAGTACTTC. The rearrangement uses TRBV5-1 and TRBJ2-7; 10 bases are a match to TRBD1. V shed 2 bases and J 6 bases; nucleotides not matched to a gene: 8. The germline gives CDR1 SGHRS, CDR2 YFSETQ. The CDR3 spans 15 residues.

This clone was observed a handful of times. The CDR3 DNA reads TGTGCCAGCAGAATTTTCTCAGGCTTTGAGCAGTTCTTC. Translated: CASRIFSGFEQFF. V usage is TRBV5-8 and J usage is TRBJ2-1, with D unclear. Trimming removed 5 bases from V and 9 bases from J, with 15 bases in between. There are 13 residues in the CDR3. Germline CDR1 is SGHTS and CDR2 is YDEGEE.

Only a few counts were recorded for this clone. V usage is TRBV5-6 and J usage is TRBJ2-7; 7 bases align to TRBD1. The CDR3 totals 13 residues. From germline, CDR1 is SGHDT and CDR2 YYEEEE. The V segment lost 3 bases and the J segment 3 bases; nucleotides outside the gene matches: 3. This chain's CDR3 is CASSSTGIYEQYF. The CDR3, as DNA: TGTGCCAGCAGCTCGACAGGGATCTACGAGCAGTACTTC.